The 29 T cell receptor beta chains in this list originate from one sample, sequenced in a study of blood T cell repertoires in COVID-19. Libraries were prepared by immunoSEQ multiplex PCR; TCRdb keeps only in-frame clonotypes and omits some of them. The sample has 70,000 or so clones; over 80% are singletons. Input material: peripheral blood. The receptors here all came from a man over 45 with active COVID-19.

The rearrangement uses TRBV27 and TRBJ1-4; D remains ambiguous. Germline V gene lookup returns CDR1 MNHEY and CDR2 SMNVEV (reference sequence). This CDR3 is built from 15 residues. V shed 4 bases and J shed 3 bases, with 12 bases lying between them. CDR3 nucleotides: TGTGCCAGCAGTTGGTCCTTTCGGGCTAATGAAAAACTGTTTTTT. Translating it yields CASSWSFRANEKLFF. The full variable domain, rest sourced from reference TRBV27 and TRBJ1-4, is EAQVTQNPRYLITVTGKKLTVTCSQNMNHEYMSWYRQDPGLGLRQIYYSMNVEVTDKGDVPEGYKVSRKEKRNFPLILESPSPNQTSLYFCASSWSFRANEKLFFGSGTQLSVL.

As regards this clone: Other DNA sequences of this sample code for an identical CDR3. The rearrangement links TRBV18 to TRBJ1-5, with 8 bases identical to TRBD1. The CDR3 loop spans 15 amino acids. Germline trimming cut 3 bases from V and 3 bases from J; bases unmatched to any gene: 4. Germline V lookup: CDR1 KGHSH, CDR2 LQKENI. CDR3 loop: CASSPGQGANQPQHF. CDR3 coding DNA: TGTGCCAGCTCACCTGGACAGGGCGCCAATCAGCCCCAGCATTTT.

This sequence joins TRBV6-2 or TRBV6-3 and TRBJ2-3; 7 nucleotides match TRBD1. The CDR3 runs 16 residues. Trimming removed 2 bases from V and 0 bases from J; junction bases left unmatched: 5. Looked up from germline, CDR1 is MNHEY and CDR2 is SVGEGT. The CDR3: CASSYGTDTSTDTQYF. Written as DNA, the CDR3 is TGTGCCAGCAGTTACGGGACAGATACTAGCACAGATACGCAGTATTTT.

The gene calls are TRBV19 and TRBJ2-2; TRBD1 is a possible D gene (6 bases). CDR1 and CDR2 from the germline V gene are LNHDA and SQIVND (reference sequence). The CDR3 covers 15 residues. Trimming cost V 8 bases and J 1 base, with 14 bases left between them. The CDR3 coding sequence is TGTGCCAGTCTCCGGACAGTTTTGAACACCGGGGAGCTGTTTTTT. It specifies CASLRTVLNTGELFF.

The chain uses TRBV10-3 and TRBJ1-1; a weak D match, TRBD1 (6 bases). Germline assignment: CDR1 ENHRY and CDR2 SYGVKD. The V gene lost 3 bases and the J gene lost 5 bases, with 22 bases spanning the gap. The CDR3 contains 17 residues. The CDR3 nucleotides read TGTGCCATCAGTGACACCGCCCGGGGGGGGCGGAGGACTGAAGCTTTCTTT. Translation: CAISDTARGGRRTEAFF.

V is TRBV24-1 and J is TRBJ2-1, with 8 bases that match TRBD1. With 7 bases clipped from V and 7 bases from J, the junction kept 2 bases outside the gene matches. The CDR3 consists of 12 residues. Germline V CDR1 and CDR2: KGHDR, SFDVKD. The CDR3 DNA is TGTGCCACCAGGGGGACAGGAAATGAGCAGTTCTTC. Amino acid sequence: CATRGTGNEQFF.

The chain combines TRBV27 with TRBJ1-5; a possible D gene is TRBD1 (5 bases). Trimming pared 6 bases from V and 2 bases from J, leaving 17 bases between. The CDR3 spans 16 residues. The germline V gene encodes CDR1 MNHEY and CDR2 SMNVEV (reference sequence). The CDR3 is CASSRLAGFRNQPQHF. The CDR3 DNA reads TGTGCCAGCAGCAGGCTGGCAGGGTTCCGCAATCAGCCCCAGCATTTT.

The rearrangement uses TRBV9 and TRBJ1-6, with no clear D. Deletions cut 1 base from V and 6 bases from J, with 5 bases between. Germline V gene lookup returns CDR1 SGDLS and CDR2 YYNGEE. CDR3 size: 13 residues. Here the CDR3 DNA reads TGTGCCAGCAGCGTAAACTTTAATTCACCCCTCCACTTT. Translation: CASSVNFNSPLHF. The whole variable domain, filled in from reference TRBV9 and TRBJ1-6, reads DSGVTQTPKHLITATGQRVTLRCSPRSGDLSVYWYQQSLDQGLQFLIQYYNGEERAKGNILERFSAQQFPDLHSELNLSSLELGDSALYFCASSVNFNSPLHFGNGTRLTVT.

This clone was seen only a few times. This chain links TRBV25-1 with TRBJ2-3, with 7 nucleotides matching TRBD2. The J segment lost 2 bases and the V segment lost 6 bases, leaving 5 bases of the junction unmatched. The CDR3 totals 14 residues. Germline V lookup: CDR1 MGHDK, CDR2 SYGVNS. The CDR3 nucleotides are TGTGCCAGCAGGGGAGCGGGGCTCACAGATACGCAGTATTTT. Its translation: CASRGAGLTDTQYF.

This clone was seen a single time. The chain combines TRBV29-1 with TRBJ2-3; D gene uncertain. The CDR3 runs to 13 residues. Trimming pared 4 bases from V and 0 bases from J, leaving 8 bases between. The germline V gene encodes CDR1 SQVTM and CDR2 ANQGSEA. CDR3 sequence (DNA): TGCAGCGTTGTACTCCAAAGCACAGATACGCAGTATTTT. This codes for CSVVLQSTDTQYF.

The chain uses TRBV4-3 and TRBJ2-3, with D possibly TRBD1 on 8 matching bases. This CDR3 has 15 amino acids. Germline V gives CDR1 LGHNA, CDR2 YSLEER. V gave up 5 bases and J gave up 3 bases, with 15 bases separating them. CDR3 loop: CASSSTGGGTDTQYF. CDR3 in DNA: TGCGCCAGCAGCTCTACAGGGGGGGGAACAGATACGCAGTATTTT.

V usage is TRBV4-1 and J usage is TRBJ2-5; 7 bases match TRBD2. Germline V CDR1 and CDR2: MGHRA, YSYEKL. With 4 bases clipped from V and 4 bases from J, the junction kept 6 bases outside the gene matches. This CDR3 region has 14 residues. This CDR3 reads CASSRVGGVETQYF. Here the CDR3 DNA reads TGCGCCAGCAGCCGAGTGGGAGGGGTAGAGACCCAGTACTTC.

This clone was picked up one time. J is TRBJ2-1 and V is TRBV6-6; 8 positions match TRBD2. The CDR3 length is 11 residues. The V segment lost 10 bases and the J segment 7 bases; nucleotides outside the gene matches: 3. Germline values: CDR1 MNHNY, CDR2 SVGAGI (reference sequence). DNA for the CDR3: TGTGCCACCGGACTAGCTAATGAGCAGTTCTTC. Encoded protein: CATGLANEQFF.

The DNA for the CDR3 is TGTGCCAGCAGCCCTTCTCCCCACGAGCAGTACTTC. It specifies CASSPSPHEQYF. This chain links TRBV7-9 with TRBJ2-7; no definite D call. CDR1 is SEHNR, CDR2 FQNEAQ, per germline (reference sequence). The CDR3 is 12 amino acids. V was trimmed by 5 bases and J by 5 bases, leaving 10 bases between them.

This chain joins TRBV9 and TRBJ2-7, with D perhaps matching TRBD2 (5 bases). This CDR3 region has 14 residues. The V end was cut by 4 bases, the J end by 3 bases, with 14 bases between. Germline values: CDR1 SGDLS, CDR2 YYNGEE. The CDR3 sequence is CASSPLPEDYEQYF. CDR3 DNA: TGTGCCAGCAGCCCCCTCCCGGAGGACTACGAGCAGTACTTC.

The chain couples TRBV3-1 (or the pseudogene TRBV3-2) to TRBJ2-7, with 7 bases that match TRBD2. Trimming cost V 10 bases and J 3 bases; bases outside gene matches: 21. This CDR3 is 17 amino acids long. Germline lookup yields CDR1 LGHDT and CDR2 YNNKEL (reference sequence). The CDR3 reads CATLAAGAHVESYEQYF. The CDR3 bases are TGTGCCACCCTCGCGGCGGGAGCTCACGTCGAGAGCTACGAGCAGTACTTC.

This chain connects TRBV7-3 to TRBJ2-2, with 7 bases matching TRBD1. Germline assignment: CDR1 SGHTA and CDR2 FQGTGA. CDR3 length: 14 amino acids. V shed 6 bases and J 8 bases; nucleotides not matched to a gene: 9. This CDR3 reads CASSTGTARGELFF. The CDR3 bases are TGTGCCAGCAGTACCGGGACAGCCAGGGGGGAGCTGTTTTTT.

The chain couples TRBV19 to TRBJ2-5; D call uncertain. From germline, CDR1 is LNHDA and CDR2 SQIVND (reference sequence). Trimming took off 3 bases at V and 3 bases at J, with 5 bases between the two ends. This CDR3 comprises 12 residues. CDR3 sequence: CASSMLKETQYF. Here the CDR3 DNA reads TGTGCCAGTAGTATGTTAAAAGAGACCCAGTACTTC.

V usage is TRBV19 and J usage is TRBJ1-2, with 7 nucleotides matching TRBD1. This CDR3 spans 18 amino acids. Trimming removed 4 bases from V and 0 bases from J; junction bases left unmatched: 14. CDR1 LNHDA and CDR2 SQIVND come from the germline V gene (reference sequence). The CDR3 sequence: CASSKTPGRGSANYGYTF. Here the CDR3 DNA reads TGTGCCAGTAGTAAAACCCCCGGCAGGGGGTCGGCTAACTATGGCTACACCTTC.

This chain links TRBV7-2 with TRBJ1-3, with D perhaps matching TRBD1 (6 bases). This CDR3 spans 15 amino acids. V was cut by 0 bases and J by 4 bases, with 10 bases left in between. Looked up from germline, CDR1 is SGHTA and CDR2 is FQGNSA. Here the CDR3 reads CASSLATGTGNTIYF. CDR3 nucleotide sequence: TGTGCCAGCAGCTTAGCCACGGGGACAGGAAACACCATATATTTT.

This clone came up once. This sequence joins TRBV7-9 and TRBJ1-5; 9 bases are shared with TRBD1. Germline assignment: CDR1 SEHNR and CDR2 FQNEAQ (reference sequence). The CDR3 is 16 residues long. The J segment lost 3 bases and the V segment lost 5 bases, leaving 8 bases of the junction unmatched. The CDR3: CASSPGQGIDNQPQHF. The CDR3 nucleotides read TGTGCCAGCAGCCCGGGACAGGGAATTGACAATCAGCCCCAGCATTTT.

The V call is TRBV7-2, the J call TRBJ2-3; no firm D call. This CDR3 comprises 14 residues. V gave up 5 bases and J gave up 4 bases, with 13 bases separating them. Germline CDR1 is SGHTA and CDR2 is FQGNSA. DNA for the CDR3: TGTGCCAGCAGCATAACATCACCCCCAGATACGCAGTATTTT. Its translation: CASSITSPPDTQYF.

V and J are TRBV11-2 and TRBJ1-6; 10 bases match TRBD1. V shed 4 bases, J shed 9 bases, and the junction held 6 bases outside the gene matches. The CDR3 totals 15 residues. Germline loops: CDR1 SGHAT, CDR2 FQNNGV. Here the CDR3 reads CASSSDRGRGSPLHF. CDR3 coding DNA: TGTGCCAGCAGCTCCGACAGGGGGCGCGGTTCACCCCTCCACTTT.

CDR3 in amino acids: CASSYLEGRQGDYGYTF. The CDR3 region has the DNA TGTGCCAGCAGTTATCTGGAGGGGAGACAGGGGGACTATGGCTACACCTTC. The chain combines TRBV6-2 or TRBV6-3 with TRBJ1-2; 9 bases align to TRBD1. Trimming removed 3 bases from V and 3 bases from J; junction bases left unmatched: 11. The CDR3 loop spans 17 amino acids. Germline assignment: CDR1 MNHEY and CDR2 SVGEGT.

This chain links TRBV21-1 with TRBJ1-2; the D call of TRBD1 is as the table states it, not checked on the DNA. TRBV21-1 is given as a pseudogene. The CDR3 consists of 15 residues. The CDR3 DNA reads as TGTGCCAGGTCGAGTCGACGGACAATTAACTATGGCTACACCTTC. Translation gives CARSSRRTINYGYTF.

The chain employs TRBV7-9 and TRBJ2-7, with 7 bases fitting TRBD2. The CDR3 runs to 13 residues. Germline V CDR1 and CDR2: SEHNR, FQNEAQ (reference sequence). J lost 7 bases, V lost 3 bases, and 6 bases had no gene match. CDR3 nucleotide sequence: TGTGCCAGCAGCTTGACTAGCTATACGGAGCAGTACTTC. This translates into CASSLTSYTEQYF.

The J gene is TRBJ1-2, the V gene TRBV11-2; 8 bases are shared with TRBD1. The germline V gene has CDR1 SGHAT and CDR2 FQNNGV. CDR3 size: 17 residues. V lost 5 bases and J lost 8; bases outside the gene matches: 19. CDR3 nucleotides: TGTGCCAGCAGCCGGGGACAGGCGAGAGTTGGGTCGGGCGGCTACACCTTC. This encodes CASSRGQARVGSGGYTF.

The J gene is TRBJ2-1, the V gene TRBV3-1 (or the pseudogene TRBV3-2); D is undetermined. From germline, CDR1 is LGHDT and CDR2 YNNKEL (reference sequence). V was pared by 2 bases and J by 0 bases, with 8 bases between. This CDR3 has 15 amino acids. The CDR3 nucleotides read TGTGCCAGCAGCCAAATTCACGGCTCCTACAATGAGCAGTTCTTC. It encodes CASSQIHGSYNEQFF.

There are a few counts of this clone. The chain is built from TRBV7-9 and TRBJ1-1; TRBD1 might be the D (6 bases). V lost 5 bases and J lost 3, with 16 bases in between. Germline loops: CDR1 SEHNR, CDR2 FQNEAQ (reference sequence). The CDR3 covers 15 residues. The CDR3 here is CASSLSTGIYTEAFF. The CDR3 DNA reads as TGTGCCAGCAGCCTTTCTACAGGGATTTACACTGAAGCTTTCTTT.